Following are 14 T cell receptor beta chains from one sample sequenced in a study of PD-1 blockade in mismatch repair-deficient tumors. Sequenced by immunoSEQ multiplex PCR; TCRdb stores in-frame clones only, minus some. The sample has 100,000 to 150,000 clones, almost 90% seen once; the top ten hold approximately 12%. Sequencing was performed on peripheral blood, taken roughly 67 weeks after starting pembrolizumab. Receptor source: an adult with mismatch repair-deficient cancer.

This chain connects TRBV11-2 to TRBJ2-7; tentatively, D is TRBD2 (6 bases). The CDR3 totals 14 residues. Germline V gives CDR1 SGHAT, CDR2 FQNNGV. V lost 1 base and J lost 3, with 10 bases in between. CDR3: CASSLGSGSYEQYF. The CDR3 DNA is TGTGCCAGCAGCTTAGGATCCGGGAGCTACGAGCAGTACTTC.

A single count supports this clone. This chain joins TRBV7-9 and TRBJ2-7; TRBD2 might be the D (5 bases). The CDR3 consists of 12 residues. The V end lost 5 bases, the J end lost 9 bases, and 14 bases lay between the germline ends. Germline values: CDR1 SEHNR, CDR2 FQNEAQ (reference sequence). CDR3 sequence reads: CASSLAARGQYF. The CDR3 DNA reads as TGTGCCAGCAGCCTCGCCGCCCGGGGGCAGTACTTC. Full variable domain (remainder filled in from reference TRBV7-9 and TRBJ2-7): DTGVSQNPRHKITKRGQNVTFRCDPISEHNRLYWYRQTLGQGPEFLTYFQNEAQLEKSRLLSDRFSAERPKGSFSTLEIQRTEQGDSAMYLCASSLAARGQYFGPGTRLTVT.

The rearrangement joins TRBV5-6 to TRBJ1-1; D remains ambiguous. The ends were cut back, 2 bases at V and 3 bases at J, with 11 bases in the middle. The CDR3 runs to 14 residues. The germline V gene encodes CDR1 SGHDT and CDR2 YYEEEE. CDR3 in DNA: TGTGCCAGCAGCTTTTCGGGGTCGGACACTGAAGCTTTCTTT. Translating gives CASSFSGSDTEAFF.

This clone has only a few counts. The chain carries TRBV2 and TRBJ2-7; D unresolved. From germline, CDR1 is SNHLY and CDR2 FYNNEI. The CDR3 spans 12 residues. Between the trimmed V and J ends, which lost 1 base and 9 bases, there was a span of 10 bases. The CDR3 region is CASSEGGNLQYF. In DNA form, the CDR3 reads TGTGCCAGCAGTGAAGGTGGCAATTTGCAGTACTTC.

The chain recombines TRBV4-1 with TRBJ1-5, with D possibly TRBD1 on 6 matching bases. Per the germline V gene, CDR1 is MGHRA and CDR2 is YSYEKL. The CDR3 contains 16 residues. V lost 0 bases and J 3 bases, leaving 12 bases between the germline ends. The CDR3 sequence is CASSQEGGQLNQPQHF. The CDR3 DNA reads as TGCGCCAGCAGCCAAGAGGGTGGACAGCTCAATCAGCCCCAGCATTTT.

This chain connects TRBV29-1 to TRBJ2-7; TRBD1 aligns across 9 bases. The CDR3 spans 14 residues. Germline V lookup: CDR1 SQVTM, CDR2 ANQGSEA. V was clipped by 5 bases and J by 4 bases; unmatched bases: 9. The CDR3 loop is CSVTGGADLYEQYF. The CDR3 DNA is TGCAGCGTTACAGGGGGCGCGGACTTGTACGAGCAGTACTTC.

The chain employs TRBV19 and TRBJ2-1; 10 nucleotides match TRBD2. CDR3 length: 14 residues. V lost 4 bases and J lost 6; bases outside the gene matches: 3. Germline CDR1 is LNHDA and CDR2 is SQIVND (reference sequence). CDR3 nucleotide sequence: TGTGCCAGTAGTACTAGCGGGAGTACCAATGAGCAGTTCTTC. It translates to CASSTSGSTNEQFF.

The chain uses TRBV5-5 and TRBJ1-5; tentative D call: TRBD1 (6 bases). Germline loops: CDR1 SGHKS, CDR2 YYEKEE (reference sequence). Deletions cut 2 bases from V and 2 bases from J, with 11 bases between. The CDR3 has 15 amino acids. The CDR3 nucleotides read TGTGCCAGCAGCTTCTATCAGGGGCGCAATCAGCCCCAGCATTTT. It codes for CASSFYQGRNQPQHF.

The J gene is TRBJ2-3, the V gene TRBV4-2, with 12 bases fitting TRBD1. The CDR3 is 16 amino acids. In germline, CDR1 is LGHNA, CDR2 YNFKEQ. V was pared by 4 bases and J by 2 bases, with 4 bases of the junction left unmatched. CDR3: CASSPGQGAVTDTQYF. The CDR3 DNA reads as TGTGCCAGCAGCCCGGGACAGGGGGCCGTCACAGATACGCAGTATTTT.

CDR3 region: CASSFSSGRALTDTQYF. The CDR3 bases are TGCGCCAGCAGCTTTTCCAGCGGGAGGGCCCTCACAGATACGCAGTATTTT. The chain joins TRBV5-1 to TRBJ2-3; 10 nucleotides align to TRBD2. The V and J ends lost 2 bases and 2 bases, in that order; junction bases with no gene match: 8. The length of the CDR3 is 17 residues. Germline V gene data show CDR1 as SGHRS and CDR2 as YFSETQ.

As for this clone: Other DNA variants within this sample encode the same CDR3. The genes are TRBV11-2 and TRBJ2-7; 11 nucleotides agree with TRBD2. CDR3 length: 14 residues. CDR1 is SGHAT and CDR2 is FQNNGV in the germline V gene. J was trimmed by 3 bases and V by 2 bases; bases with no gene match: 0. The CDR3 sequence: CASSLLAGGYEQYF. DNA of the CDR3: TGTGCCAGCAGCTTACTAGCGGGAGGCTACGAGCAGTACTTC.

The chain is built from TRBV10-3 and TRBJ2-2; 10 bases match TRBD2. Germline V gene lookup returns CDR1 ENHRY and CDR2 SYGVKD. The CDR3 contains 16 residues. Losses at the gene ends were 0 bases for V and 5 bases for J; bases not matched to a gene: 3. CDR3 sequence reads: CAISESLAGDTGELFF. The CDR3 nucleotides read TGTGCCATCAGTGAGTCTCTAGCGGGAGATACCGGGGAGCTGTTTTTT.

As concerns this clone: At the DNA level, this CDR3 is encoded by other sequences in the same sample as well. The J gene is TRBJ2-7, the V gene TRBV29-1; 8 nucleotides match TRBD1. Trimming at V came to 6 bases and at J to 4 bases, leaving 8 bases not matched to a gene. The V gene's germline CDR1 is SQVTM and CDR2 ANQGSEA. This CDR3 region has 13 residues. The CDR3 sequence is CSVETGVPYEQYF. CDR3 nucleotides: TGCAGCGTCGAGACAGGGGTCCCTTACGAGCAGTACTTC.

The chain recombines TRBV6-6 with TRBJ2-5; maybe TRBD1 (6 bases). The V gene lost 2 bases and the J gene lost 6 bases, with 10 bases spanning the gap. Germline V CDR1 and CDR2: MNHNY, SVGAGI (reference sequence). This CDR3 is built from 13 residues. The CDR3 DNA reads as TGTGCCAGCAGTTACGACACAGGGAAGACCCAGTACTTC. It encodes CASSYDTGKTQYF.